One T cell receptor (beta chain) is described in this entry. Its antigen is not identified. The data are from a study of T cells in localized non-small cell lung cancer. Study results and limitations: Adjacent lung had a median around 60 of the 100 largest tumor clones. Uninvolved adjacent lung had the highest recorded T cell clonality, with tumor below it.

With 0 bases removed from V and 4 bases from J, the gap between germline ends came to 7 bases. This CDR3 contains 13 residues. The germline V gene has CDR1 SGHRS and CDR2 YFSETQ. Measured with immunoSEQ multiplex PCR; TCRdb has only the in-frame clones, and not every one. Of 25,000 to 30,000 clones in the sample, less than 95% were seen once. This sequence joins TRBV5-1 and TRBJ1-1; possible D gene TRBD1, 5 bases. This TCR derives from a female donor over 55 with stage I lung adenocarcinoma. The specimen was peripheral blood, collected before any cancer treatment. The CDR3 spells CASSLGRGTEAFF. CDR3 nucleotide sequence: TGCGCCAGCAGCTTGGGAAGGGGCACTGAAGCTTTCTTT.